This TCR beta chain originates from a study of preoperative IRX-2 immunotherapy in early breast cancer. The treatment was: preoperative locoregional IRX-2 cytokine immunotherapy. Patients received preoperative, locoregional IRX-2 cytokine immunotherapy in a phase Ib study. This table comes from immunoSEQ multiplex PCR, and its TCRdb copy is limited to in-frame clones, with some not included. The table includes 55,000 to 70,000 clones, approximately 95% detected once. The CDR3 covers 13 residues. From germline, CDR1 is SGHTA and CDR2 FQGTGA. V was trimmed by 0 bases and J by 3 bases, leaving 4 bases between them.

The chain is built from TRBV7-3 and TRBJ2-3, with D hard to call. This TCR was recovered from a human donor with breast cancer. The sample here was taken from a patient treated with IRX-2 immunotherapy. DNA of the CDR3: TGTGCCAGCAGCTTAACAGGGACAGATACGCAGTATTTT. Protein: CASSLTGTDTQYF.